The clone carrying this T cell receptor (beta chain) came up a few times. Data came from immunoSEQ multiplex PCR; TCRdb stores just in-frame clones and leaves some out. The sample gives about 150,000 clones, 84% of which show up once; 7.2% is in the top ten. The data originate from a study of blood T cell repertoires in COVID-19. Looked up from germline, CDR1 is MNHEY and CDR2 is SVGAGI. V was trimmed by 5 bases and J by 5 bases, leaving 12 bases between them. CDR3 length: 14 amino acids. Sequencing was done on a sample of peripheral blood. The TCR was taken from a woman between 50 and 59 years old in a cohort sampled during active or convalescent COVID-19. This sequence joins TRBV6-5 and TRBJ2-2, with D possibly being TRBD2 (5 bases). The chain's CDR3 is CASSKTSHTGELFF. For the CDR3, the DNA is TGTGCCAGCAGTAAAACTAGTCATACCGGGGAGCTGTTTTTT.